The 6 T cell receptor beta chains in this list originate from one sample, sequenced in a study of regulatory T cells in long-lasting Graves disease. Construction of TCR beta libraries relied on iRepertoire HTBI primers and on Arm-PCR targeting CDR3 regions. TCRdb re-called the multiplex PCR reads through MiXCR, storing one row per CDR3 protein. Of roughly 430,000 distinct CDR3 sequences in the sample, around 20% were seen once. As to time point: persistent/refractory GD, antithyroid drugs over 5 years with positive TRAb. Researchers made the TCR library from RNA that was extracted from PBMCs. Specimen: peripheral blood mononuclear cells (PBMCs), collected when the disease was refractory, from a patient treated with antithyroid drugs. The source is a female donor with Graves disease.

The gene calls are TRBV7-2 and TRBJ2-3; D gene ambiguous. This CDR3 is 13 amino acids long. Germline-derived CDR1 and CDR2 are SGHTA and FQGNSA. V was clipped by 3 bases and J by 2 bases, with 6 bases between them. The CDR3 region is CASSFPVTDTQYF. The CDR3 nucleotides read TGTGCCAGCAGCTTTCCTGTCACAGATACGCAGTATTTT.

This clonotype was recorded many times. The gene calls are TRBV12-3 or TRBV12-4 and TRBJ1-5; possibly TRBD1 for D (6 bases). The length of the CDR3 is 15 residues. V gave up 6 bases and J gave up 7 bases, with 19 bases separating them. DNA of the CDR3: TGTGCCAGCAGCCAAACAGGGTTGACTGGGCAGCCCCAGCATTTT. This sequence encodes CASSQTGLTGQPQHF.

This clonotype was found once. A single base is all that separates this from a far larger clone, so a read error is likely. The rearrangement uses TRBV7-9 and TRBJ2-7; D is uncertain. From germline, CDR1 is SEHNR and CDR2 FQNEAQ (reference sequence). The CDR3 is 12 amino acids. V was pared by 8 bases and J by 2 bases, with 10 bases between. The CDR3 region has the DNA TGTGCCAGCGGGAAAGGGCCCTACGAGCAGTACTTC. Its translation: CASGKGPYEQYF.

The chain carries TRBV25-1 and TRBJ1-1, with D possibly being TRBD1 (5 bases). Between the trimmed V and J ends, which lost 6 bases and 1 base, there was a span of 18 bases. The CDR3 contains 16 residues. Germline V gene sequence: CDR1 MGHDK, CDR2 SYGVNS. CDR3 nucleotides: TGTGCCAGCAGCCGCATCGGGGGGGGGAAGAACACTGAAGCTTTCTTT. This codes for CASSRIGGGKNTEAFF.

Ten or more counts support this clonotype. The V gene is TRBV5-5, the J gene TRBJ1-1, with TRBD1 as a possible D gene (5 bases). V shed 4 bases and J shed 10 bases, with 20 bases lying between them. The CDR3 sequence is 14 residues long. CDR1 and CDR2 (germline): SGHKS, YYEKEE (reference sequence). As DNA, the CDR3 is TGTGCCAGCAGCGGAGGACAACACCCCTTGGGAGCTTTCTTT. It encodes CASSGGQHPLGAFF.

This clonotype was observed many times. V and J are TRBV2 and TRBJ2-7; 11 bases map to TRBD1. Trimming at V came to 0 bases and at J to 2 bases, leaving 0 bases not matched to a gene. Germline lookup yields CDR1 SNHLY and CDR2 FYNNEI. CDR3 length: 15 residues. For the CDR3, the DNA is TGTGCCAGCAGTGAAGCGGGACAGGGGGCCTACGAGCAGTACTTC. Residues: CASSEAGQGAYEQYF.